A single sample gave rise to the 27 T cell receptor beta chains below, sequenced in a study of cytomegalovirus exposure and HLA in healthy donors (dated by TCRdb to about 2017). Library construction relied on the immunoSEQ multiplex PCR assay. For the multiplex PCR, a mixture combining 60 forward primers for TCR Vbeta segments and 13 reverse primers for TCR Jbeta segments was used. The immuneACCESS repertoire file appears here via TCRdb, limited to in-frame rearrangements. These files lack a portion of the clones; in checked studies, under half of the deficit traces to unresolved V genes, and the cause of the others is not known. A total of 90,000 to 120,000 clones appear in this sample, approximately 76% of them only once. The biggest ten clones account for approximately 5% of the sample. The specimen was PBMCs. The receptors were gathered from a woman under 30 in good health and CMV-seropositive.

This chain uses TRBV10-2 with TRBJ1-2; the D gene is possibly TRBD1 (5 bases). V dropped 7 bases and J dropped 0 bases, with 12 bases sitting between them. The CDR3 contains 14 residues. Germline V CDR1 and CDR2: WSHSY, SAAADI. The CDR3 DNA follows: TGCGCCAGCAAACCGGACACCGCTAACTATGGCTACACCTTC. Translation: CASKPDTANYGYTF.

This clone has just a few counts. V is TRBV28 and J is TRBJ2-1, with a tentative D call TRBD2 (5 bases). Trimming pared 3 bases from V and 6 bases from J, leaving 6 bases between. The CDR3 consists of 12 residues. Germline V lookup: CDR1 MDHEN, CDR2 SYDVKM. The CDR3 DNA reads as TGTGCCAGCAGTTTCAGCGGCAATGAGCAGTTCTTC. It yields the protein CASSFSGNEQFF.

The rearrangement uses TRBV30 and TRBJ2-7, with D perhaps TRBD1 (6 bases). Per the germline V gene, CDR1 is GTSNPN and CDR2 is SVGIG (reference sequence). Trimming pared 2 bases from V and 0 bases from J, leaving 14 bases between. This CDR3 comprises 15 residues. CDR3 DNA sequence: TGTGCCTGGAGTATAGGGACATCCCGCTCCTACGAGCAGTACTTC. Translated, it gives CAWSIGTSRSYEQYF.

The chain combines TRBV6-6 with TRBJ1-2; maybe TRBD1 (6 bases). Germline V gene data show CDR1 as MNHNY and CDR2 as SVGAGI (reference sequence). The ends were cut back, 4 bases at V and 0 bases at J, with 9 bases in the middle. This CDR3 spans 14 amino acids. The CDR3 sequence is CASSSRGSNYGYTF. In DNA, the CDR3 is TGTGCCAGCAGTTCCAGGGGATCTAACTATGGCTACACCTTC.

The V call is TRBV6-5, the J call TRBJ2-7; D possibly corresponds to TRBD1 (6 bases). Between the trimmed V and J ends, which lost 6 bases and 3 bases, there was a span of 6 bases. Germline V lookup: CDR1 MNHEY, CDR2 SVGAGI. This CDR3 spans 11 amino acids. DNA of the CDR3: TGTGCCAGCAGACAGGGCTACGAGCAGTACTTC. Protein sequence: CASRQGYEQYF.

The chain uses TRBV30 and TRBJ1-5; D uncertain. Trimming shortened V by 1 base and J by 4 bases, and 11 bases separated the two germline ends. This CDR3 is built from 14 residues. Germline assignment: CDR1 GTSNPN and CDR2 SVGIG (reference sequence). CDR3 nucleotides: TGTGCCTGGAGTGGAGGGATAGAAAATCAGCCCCAGCATTTT. This encodes CAWSGGIENQPQHF. Full variable domain (remainder filled in from reference TRBV30 and TRBJ1-5): SQTIHQWPATLVQPVGSPLSLECTVEGTSNPNLYWYRQAAGRGLQLLFYSVGIGQISSEVPQNLSASRPQDRQFILSSKKLLLSDSGFYLCAWSGGIENQPQHFGDGTRLSIL.

This rearrangement joins TRBV13 to TRBJ1-1, with D possibly being TRBD1 (5 bases). The CDR3 contains 15 residues. Germline loops: CDR1 PRHDT, CDR2 FYEKMQ (reference sequence). Trimming left V 1 base short and J 1 base short, with 10 bases between. The DNA of the CDR3 is TGTGCCAGCAGCTTAGCCGACAGATGGAACACTGAAGCTTTCTTT. Protein product: CASSLADRWNTEAFF. The full variable domain, in which reference TRBV13 and TRBJ1-1 provide the parts outside the CDR3, is AAGVIQSPRHLIKEKRETATLKCYPIPRHDTVYWYQQGPGQDPQFLISFYEKMQSDKGSIPDRFSAQQFSDYHSELNMSSLELGDSALYFCASSLADRWNTEAFFGQGTRLTVV.

This clone was seen a few times. The chain links TRBV19 to TRBJ1-5, with TRBD1 as a possible D gene (5 bases). CDR3 length equals 14 residues. CDR1 LNHDA and CDR2 SQIVND come from the germline V gene (reference sequence). The V gene lost 7 bases and the J gene lost 3 bases, with 13 bases spanning the gap. CDR3 sequence reads: CASNHQGYNQPQHF. CDR3 sequence (DNA): TGTGCCAGTAACCATCAGGGTTACAATCAGCCCCAGCATTTT.

This clone was observed a single time. This sequence joins TRBV18 and TRBJ2-7, with 10 bases aligning to TRBD2. The CDR3 covers 15 residues. CDR1 and CDR2 from the germline V gene are KGHSH and LQKENI. V lost 0 bases to trimming and J lost 3 bases; unmatched junction nucleotides: 2. The CDR3 coding sequence is TGTGCCAGCTCACCACCGAGCGGGAGGGGCTACGAGCAGTACTTC. This translates into CASSPPSGRGYEQYF.

This rearrangement joins TRBV23-1 to TRBJ1-5, with 9 bases matching TRBD1. TRBV23-1 is given ORF status, its function remaining uncertain. This CDR3 contains 17 residues. V lost 4 bases to trimming and J lost 2 bases; unmatched junction nucleotides: 9. The CDR3 reads CASSLPGQGGRNQPQHF. The CDR3 nucleotides read TGCGCCAGCAGTCTACCGGGACAGGGTGGGCGCAATCAGCCCCAGCATTTT.

In its sample, this clone was seen a few times. The chain employs TRBV30 and TRBJ2-1, with 9 bases identical to TRBD2. Germline assignment: CDR1 GTSNPN and CDR2 SVGIG (reference sequence). Trimming removed 6 bases from V and 2 bases from J; junction bases left unmatched: 5. The CDR3 has 14 residues. CDR3 sequence (DNA): TGTGCCTGCTCCCTAGCGGGAACCTACAATGAGCAGTTCTTC. Its protein is CACSLAGTYNEQFF.

The chain is built from TRBV18 and TRBJ1-4; D uncertain. V was trimmed by 6 bases and J by 8 bases, leaving 10 bases between them. The CDR3 length is 12 residues. From germline, CDR1 is KGHSH and CDR2 LQKENI. CDR3 coding DNA: TGTGCCAGCTCCTCCCAGGCGGAAAAACTGTTTTTT. This gives the protein CASSSQAEKLFF.

The V gene is TRBV28, the J gene TRBJ1-6; tentative D call: TRBD1 (6 bases). Trimming took 3 bases from V and 7 from J, leaving 16 bases between them. CDR1 is MDHEN, CDR2 SYDVKM, per germline. CDR3 size: 16 residues. The CDR3 coding sequence is TGTGCCAGCAGTTTCTCGTTGGACAGTTGGAATTCACCCCTCCACTTT. This sequence encodes CASSFSLDSWNSPLHF. Full variable domain (missing parts from reference TRBV28 and TRBJ1-6): DVKVTQSSRYLVKRTGEKVFLECVQDMDHENMFWYRQDPGLGLRLIYFSYDVKMKEKGDIPEGYSVSREKKERFSLILESASTNQTSMYLCASSFSLDSWNSPLHFGNGTRLTVT.

This clone appeared a single time. V is TRBV10-1 and J is TRBJ2-3; maybe TRBD1 (6 bases). V was shortened by 2 bases and J by 3 bases, with 18 bases between the two germline ends. Germline CDR1 WNHNN, CDR2 SYGVQD (reference sequence). This CDR3 is 17 amino acids long. The CDR3 region has the DNA TGCGCCAGCAGTGAGCTACAGGGCACAGAGGGGACAGATACGCAGTATTTT. Residues: CASSELQGTEGTDTQYF.

The rearrangement joins TRBV5-1 to TRBJ2-7; the match to TRBD2 covers 7 bases. The CDR3 has 15 residues. From germline, CDR1 is SGHRS and CDR2 YFSETQ. V dropped 1 base and J dropped 2; count of bases not matched to a gene: 6. The CDR3 sequence is CASSLSEGGPYEQYF. The CDR3 bases are TGCGCCAGCAGCTTGTCTGAGGGAGGGCCCTACGAGCAGTACTTC.

The gene calls are TRBV6-1 and TRBJ1-5, with D perhaps matching TRBD1 (5 bases). The germline V and J ends were trimmed by 8 bases and 10 bases, with 15 bases remaining between them. The CDR3 length is 12 residues. Germline lookup yields CDR1 MNHNS and CDR2 SASEGT. The CDR3 is CASGRTPGPQHF. Here the CDR3 DNA reads TGTGCCAGCGGCCGGACACCAGGACCCCAGCATTTT.

This CDR3 reads CASSFQGSVETQYF. In DNA, the CDR3 is TGTGCCAGCAGCTTCCAGGGTTCTGTGGAGACCCAGTACTTC. The chain joins TRBV5-6 to TRBJ2-5, with D possibly matching TRBD1 (5 bases). Trimming removed 2 bases from V and 5 bases from J, with 13 bases in between. The CDR3 is made up of 14 amino acids. Germline V gives CDR1 SGHDT, CDR2 YYEEEE. Variable domain in full (rest from reference TRBV5-6 and TRBJ2-5): DAGVTQSPTHLIKTRGQQVTLRCSPKSGHDTVSWYQQALGQGPQFIFQYYEEEERQRGNFPDRFSGHQFPNYSSELNVNALLLGDSALYLCASSFQGSVETQYFGPGTRLLVL.

This rearrangement joins TRBV11-1 to TRBJ2-7; 8 bases fit TRBD1. This CDR3 has 15 residues. After removal of 5 bases from V and 7 bases from J, the junction contained 13 bases not matched to a gene. Germline V CDR1 and CDR2: SGHAT, FQDESV (reference sequence). The CDR3 reads CASSPGGVGTGEQYF. The DNA of the CDR3 is TGTGCCAGCAGCCCAGGGGGCGTCGGAACGGGGGAGCAGTACTTC.

The chain is built from TRBV30 and TRBJ1-5; D uncertain. Trimming left V 2 bases short and J 0 bases short, with 20 bases between. The V gene's germline CDR1 is GTSNPN and CDR2 SVGIG (reference sequence). This CDR3 is 18 amino acids long. The CDR3 coding sequence is TGTGCCTGGAGTTCGGGTTCCTCCGGAGTCTATAGCAATCAGCCCCAGCATTTT. Translated: CAWSSGSSGVYSNQPQHF.

The V call is TRBV11-2, the J call TRBJ2-7; unclear D gene. Germline V gene sequence: CDR1 SGHAT, CDR2 FQNNGV. Between the trimmed V and J ends, which lost 1 base and 2 bases, there was a span of 12 bases. This CDR3 is 15 amino acids long. The CDR3 loop is CASSLGVAPTYEQYF. DNA of the CDR3: TGTGCCAGCAGCTTAGGGGTAGCCCCTACCTACGAGCAGTACTTC. The whole variable domain, remainder taken from reference TRBV11-2 and TRBJ2-7, is EAGVAQSPRYKIIEKRQSVAFWCNPISGHATLYWYQQILGQGPKLLIQFQNNGVVDDSQLPKDRFSAERLKGVDSTLKIQPAKLEDSAVYLCASSLGVAPTYEQYFGPGTRLTVT.

The chain recombines TRBV28 with TRBJ1-5, with D uncertain. CDR1 and CDR2 (germline): MDHEN, SYDVKM. The CDR3 totals 15 residues. V dropped 3 bases and J dropped 4 bases, with 13 bases sitting between them. This chain's CDR3 is CASSFGHLENQPQHF. DNA for the CDR3: TGTGCCAGCAGTTTTGGTCATCTAGAGAATCAGCCCCAGCATTTT.

V gene TRBV27 combines with J gene TRBJ1-1, with TRBD1 identical over 9 bases. The J segment lost 2 bases and the V segment lost 7 bases, leaving 14 bases of the junction unmatched. Per germline, CDR1 MNHEY and CDR2 SMNVEV (reference sequence). There are 17 residues in the CDR3. The DNA of the CDR3 is TGTGCCAGCAACGCCCGGGGGGACAGGGTAAAAAACACTGAAGCTTTCTTT. Encoded protein: CASNARGDRVKNTEAFF.

J is TRBJ2-7 and V is TRBV20-1, with a weak D call TRBD2 (5 bases). This CDR3 is built from 11 residues. V was cut by 0 bases and J by 11 bases, with 11 bases left in between. The germline V gene has CDR1 DFQATT and CDR2 SNEGSKA (reference sequence). The CDR3 protein is CSARDPSGKYF. CDR3 coding DNA: TGCAGTGCTAGAGATCCAAGCGGTAAGTACTTC.

The genes are TRBV5-1 and TRBJ2-7; D gene uncertain. There are 16 residues in the CDR3. The ends were cut back, 4 bases at V and 1 base at J, with 18 bases in the middle. Germline CDR1 and CDR2: SGHRS and YFSETQ. CDR3 in amino acids: CASSVYAQVSSYEQYF. In DNA, the CDR3 is TGCGCCAGCAGCGTGTATGCTCAGGTGTCTTCCTACGAGCAGTACTTC.

V is TRBV2 and J is TRBJ1-2; a weak D match, TRBD1 (5 bases). This CDR3 has 13 residues. Per the germline V gene, CDR1 is SNHLY and CDR2 is FYNNEI. The V gene lost 3 bases and the J gene lost 4 bases, with 9 bases spanning the gap. The DNA for the CDR3 is TGTGCCAGCAGTGATGAAGGGGTCTATGGCTACACCTTC. Translation gives CASSDEGVYGYTF.

The V call is TRBV29-1, the J call TRBJ2-2; 9 bases agree with TRBD1. V lost 7 bases, J lost 0 bases, and 3 bases stayed unmatched. The CDR3 is 14 residues long. Germline CDR1 reads SQVTM; CDR2 reads ANQGSEA. The DNA for the CDR3 is TGCAGCGCAGGACAGGGGCCGAACACCGGGGAGCTGTTTTTT. This translates into CSAGQGPNTGELFF.

Notes on this clone: This CDR3 is also generated by other DNA sequences in the sample. The chain joins TRBV5-1 to TRBJ2-2; 7 bases line up with TRBD2. Germline values: CDR1 SGHRS, CDR2 YFSETQ. The CDR3 has 13 residues. J was trimmed by 5 bases and V by 4 bases; bases with no gene match: 2. This CDR3 reads CASSPSGTGELFF. CDR3 DNA: TGCGCCAGCAGCCCTAGCGGAACCGGGGAGCTGTTTTTT.